This TCR beta chain was sequenced during a study of T cell repertoires in cytomegalovirus infection (dated by TCRdb to about 2019). A note on the overall study: Donor HLA type was relevant to the analysis, as public TCR beta signatures indicated carriage of CMV infection together with the matching HLA type. Study-wide conclusions, independent of this receptor: In the ex vivo response, HLA-C-restricted CMV-specific TCR beta clonotypes were dominant, and in two of eight donors the single most frequent clonotype came from this HLA-C-restricted group. Carriers of CMV infection plus the relevant HLA type were discriminated by the cumulative frequency of public TCR beta family members in the study cohort and in an independent approximately 400-donor cohort.

Based on the germline V gene (reference sequence), the CDR1 and CDR2 sequences are SEHNR and FQNEAQ. V is cut by 7 bases and J by 5 bases, and the space between the germline ends is 18 bases. The CDR3 sequence holds 15 residues, the cysteine and phenylalanine included. The DNA shown is the 45-base CDR3, in frame from base 1. This clonotype was detected many times. It has no known antigen specificity. It has no much larger one-base neighbor in the sample; base qualities were not kept. The sequencer listed for this sample is Illumina HiSeq 1500. The public reads were quality trimmed at Q25 with fastp and then assembled into clones with MiXCR by TCRdb, keeping productive beta chains. CDR3 protein duplicates are merged, each entry listing the most common genes and DNA. This sample comprises 310,000 or so distinct CDR3 sequences, about 8.8% of them detected only once. The ten largest clones add up to around 2.6% of the sample.

Sequenced sample: PBMCs. The TCR originated in a human donor in good health (CMV status not recorded). Some clones in this sample may be carry-over from other donors' samples. The sequence links TRBV7-9 to TRBJ2-4, and the D gene may be TRBD2, 5 bases matching. The CDR3 corresponds to CASTHSRARENIQYF. The nucleotide sequence reads TGTGCCAGCACCCATTCGAGGGCGCGTGAAAACATTCAGTACTTC.